This T cell receptor (beta chain) originates from a study of cytomegalovirus exposure and HLA in healthy donors. At the level of the study: Early released data had around 79 million unique TCRs, all coming from HLA-typed donors. Overall study results and limits: It has been reported that TCR beta sequences accurately predicted the HLA-A and HLA-B alleles of most subjects.

60 Vbeta and 13 Jbeta primers were used in PCR. Profiled with immunoSEQ multiplex PCR; TCRdb holds only in-frame clones, not every one. Counted here are around 140,000 clones, approximately 70% occurring once; the ten biggest clones make up 2% to 2.5%. About this clone: Its specificity is unknown. One end of the junction varies from germline; a read error may be responsible.

The clonotype comes from a woman in her sixties or seventies in good health and CMV-seropositive. Material for sequencing was PBMCs.

The CDR3 loop is CASSPSSGASGRVF. As DNA, the CDR3 is TGTGCCAGCAGCCCCTCCTCGGGGGCTAGCGGGCGGGTCTTC. The gene calls are TRBV7-3 and TRBJ2-1; 8 bases align to TRBD2. Germline V lookup: CDR1 SGHTA, CDR2 FQGTGA. The CDR3 has 14 amino acids.